The 18 T cell receptor beta chains below all came from one sample that was sequenced in a study of blood T cell repertoires in COVID-19. The data were produced by immunoSEQ multiplex PCR, yet TCRdb's version contains in-frame clones alone and is incomplete. Among approximately 170,000 clones listed, around 74% were seen once. Source material: peripheral blood. All receptors come from a woman at least 80 years old with acute or convalescent COVID-19.

The V call is TRBV6-2 or TRBV6-3, the J call TRBJ2-7, with D perhaps matching TRBD2 (6 bases). Trimming left V 3 bases short and J 2 bases short, with 14 bases between. In germline, CDR1 is MNHEY, CDR2 SVGEGT. The CDR3 is 15 residues long. DNA for the CDR3: TGTGCCAGCAGTTATGGCGGGGTCACCGCCTACGAGCAGTACTTC. It is translated as CASSYGGVTAYEQYF.

The V call is TRBV6-5, the J call TRBJ2-7, with 7 bases matching TRBD1. The germline gives CDR1 MNHEY, CDR2 SVGAGI. The ends lost 5 bases at V and 3 bases at J; junction bases unmatched: 4. There are 13 residues in the CDR3. The CDR3 here is CASSRDRLYEQYF. CDR3 bases: TGTGCCAGCAGTAGGGACAGACTCTACGAGCAGTACTTC.

The chain combines TRBV18 with TRBJ1-1, with TRBD1 matching 7 bases. The CDR3 has 18 amino acids. The germline V gene encodes CDR1 KGHSH and CDR2 LQKENI. The trim removed 2 bases at V and 0 bases at J, leaving 12 bases unmatched. CDR3 residues: CASSPRGPGQEMNTEAFF. DNA for the CDR3: TGTGCCAGCTCACCAAGGGGGCCGGGGCAAGAGATGAACACTGAAGCTTTCTTT.

The rearrangement uses TRBV7-2 and TRBJ1-6, with D hard to call. This CDR3 region has 12 residues. The ends were cut back, 8 bases at V and 5 bases at J, with 7 bases in the middle. Germline V gene data show CDR1 as SGHTA and CDR2 as FQGNSA. The CDR3 reads CASGRNNSPLHF. CDR3 nucleotides: TGTGCCAGCGGTAGAAATAATTCACCCCTCCACTTT.

The V call is TRBV2, the J call TRBJ2-6; weak D call: TRBD1 (6 bases). Germline lookup yields CDR1 SNHLY and CDR2 FYNNEI. This CDR3 is 15 amino acids long. V gave up 2 bases and J gave up 2 bases, with 7 bases separating them. The CDR3 reads CASSESGAGANVLTF. Written as DNA, the CDR3 is TGTGCCAGCAGTGAATCAGGGGCTGGGGCCAACGTCCTGACTTTC.

The chain recombines TRBV19 with TRBJ1-5; D may be TRBD1 (6 bases). The CDR3 sequence is 15 residues long. Germline lookup yields CDR1 LNHDA and CDR2 SQIVND (reference sequence). V lost 5 bases, J lost 4 bases, and 15 bases lay in between. CDR3 in DNA: TGTGCCAGTAGTTCGATGACAGGATATAATCAGCCCCAGCATTTT. It yields the protein CASSSMTGYNQPQHF.

The chain carries TRBV4-1 and TRBJ2-4; TRBD2 matches at 7 bases. Germline V CDR1 and CDR2: MGHRA, YSYEKL. The CDR3 has 13 amino acids. The J segment lost 7 bases and the V segment lost 1 base, leaving 1 base of the junction unmatched. The CDR3 DNA reads as TGCGCCAGCAGCCAAGGGGAGGGGAACATTCAGTACTTC. Its translation: CASSQGEGNIQYF.

This sequence joins TRBV7-9 and TRBJ1-2; D is unclear. Looked up from germline, CDR1 is SEHNR and CDR2 is FQNEAQ (reference sequence). This CDR3 has 12 residues. V lost 5 bases and J 5 bases, leaving 9 bases between the germline ends. The CDR3 sequence: CASSRGEYGYTF. In DNA, the CDR3 is TGTGCCAGCAGCCGCGGGGAGTATGGCTACACCTTC. The variable domain in full, completed from reference TRBV7-9 and TRBJ1-2, reads DTGVSQNPRHKITKRGQNVTFRCDPISEHNRLYWYRQTLGQGPEFLTYFQNEAQLEKSRLLSDRFSAERPKGSFSTLEIQRTEQGDSAMYLCASSRGEYGYTFGSGTRLTVV.

The chain is built from TRBV18 and TRBJ1-2, with D possibly being TRBD1 (6 bases). Between the trimmed V and J ends, which lost 4 bases and 2 bases, there was a span of 17 bases. CDR3 length equals 16 residues. The germline gives CDR1 KGHSH, CDR2 LQKENI. In nucleotides, the CDR3 is TGTGCCAGCTCACTTGTACAGGGACGCCGGAACTATGGCTACACCTTC. As protein: CASSLVQGRRNYGYTF. Drawing the rest from reference TRBV18 and TRBJ1-2, the complete variable domain is NAGVMQNPRHLVRRRGQEARLRCSPMKGHSHVYWYRQLPEEGLKFMVYLQKENIIDESGMPKERFSAEFPKEGPSILRIQQVVRGDSAAYFCASSLVQGRRNYGYTFGSGTRLTVV.

The sample holds many counts of this clone. This chain connects TRBV4-2 to TRBJ2-7, with TRBD2 identical over 8 bases. This CDR3 is built from 16 residues. Per germline, CDR1 LGHNA and CDR2 YNFKEQ. V lost 1 base and J lost 0; bases outside the gene matches: 5. The CDR3 nucleotides are TGTGCCAGCAGCCAAGCACTCAGCGGGAGCTCCTACGAGCAGTACTTC. Amino acids: CASSQALSGSSYEQYF.

The V and J genes are TRBV7-8 and TRBJ2-7; a weak D match, TRBD1 (7 bases). The V end lost 4 bases, the J end lost 13 bases, and 20 bases lay between the germline ends. This CDR3 has 13 residues. Germline CDR1 reads SGHVS; CDR2 reads FQNEAQ. This CDR3 is CASSSIRGAGRYF. DNA for the CDR3: TGTGCCAGCAGCTCAATCAGGGGGGCAGGGCGCTACTTC.

CDR3 region: CASSPRQGIMNTEAFF. CDR3 DNA sequence: TGTGCCAGCAGCCCCAGACAGGGAATCATGAACACTGAAGCTTTCTTT. The V and J genes are TRBV13 and TRBJ1-1; TRBD1 aligns across 7 bases. Looked up from germline, CDR1 is PRHDT and CDR2 is FYEKMQ (reference sequence). The CDR3 runs 16 residues. V was clipped by 5 bases and J by 0 bases; unmatched bases: 9.

The gene calls are TRBV7-2 and TRBJ1-2; D may be TRBD1 (6 bases). V dropped 2 bases and J dropped 2 bases, with 9 bases sitting between them. Per the germline V gene, CDR1 is SGHTA and CDR2 is FQGNSA. The CDR3 has 14 amino acids. The CDR3 loop is CASSLPGQNYGYTF. Written as DNA, the CDR3 is TGTGCCAGCAGCTTACCCGGACAGAACTATGGCTACACCTTC.

This sequence joins TRBV5-5 and TRBJ2-7, with 11 bases aligning to TRBD1. The CDR3 is made up of 14 amino acids. Germline CDR1 SGHKS, CDR2 YYEKEE (reference sequence). Trimming took 0 bases from V and 8 from J; bases not matched to a gene: 4. CDR3 protein: CASSLEGQGVQQYF. CDR3 coding DNA: TGTGCCAGCAGCTTGGAGGGACAGGGGGTCCAGCAGTACTTC. Filled out from reference TRBV5-5 and TRBJ2-7, the complete variable domain reads DAGVTQSPTHLIKTRGQQVTLRCSPISGHKSVSWYQQVLGQGPQFIFQYYEKEERGRGNFPDRFSARQFPNYSSELNVNALLLGDSALYLCASSLEGQGVQQYFGPGTRLTVT.

This clone was found once. For the CDR3, the DNA is TGTGCCAGCAGTTTATCGGGGGTTAGCAATCAGCCCCAGCATTTT. Its protein product is CASSLSGVSNQPQHF. V gene TRBV28 combines with J gene TRBJ1-5, with a tentative D call TRBD1 (5 bases). The germline V gene encodes CDR1 MDHEN and CDR2 SYDVKM. The CDR3 is 15 amino acids. Trimming took off 1 base at V and 0 bases at J, with 7 bases between the two ends.

This clone has just a few counts. The gene calls are TRBV28 and TRBJ1-4; tentative D call: TRBD1 (5 bases). Germline V gene data show CDR1 as MDHEN and CDR2 as SYDVKM. CDR3 length equals 13 residues. Deletions cut 5 bases from V and 7 bases from J, with 11 bases between. The CDR3 here is CASSAGNSEKLFF. DNA for the CDR3: TGTGCCAGCAGTGCAGGGAACTCTGAAAAACTGTTTTTT.

A few counts support this clone. V gene TRBV27 combines with J gene TRBJ2-1; 10 bases fit TRBD2. V lost 6 bases and J lost 7; bases outside the gene matches: 9. Germline assignment: CDR1 MNHEY and CDR2 SMNVEV (reference sequence). The CDR3 totals 15 residues. In DNA form, the CDR3 reads TGTGCCAGCAGCACTACTAGCGGGAACACAAATGAGCAGTTCTTC. Its protein product is CASSTTSGNTNEQFF.

In this sample, this clone turned up a few times. The chain joins TRBV15 to TRBJ1-2; TRBD1 aligns across 9 bases. CDR3 length: 17 amino acids. The germline gives CDR1 LNHNV, CDR2 YYDKDF (reference sequence). V gave up 0 bases and J gave up 5 bases; unmatched junction bases: 10. In DNA, the CDR3 is TGTGCCACCAGCAGAGACGCCACCGGGACAGGGAGTTATGGCTACACCTTC. Translation: CATSRDATGTGSYGYTF.